This T cell receptor beta chain was captured in a study of blood T cell repertoires in COVID-19. For the study at large: Researchers got acute and convalescent COVID-19 samples from the United States, Italy and Spain. T cells, B-cell-depleted T cells, or PBMCs supplied cDNA or gDNA.

Source study methods: Amplified reference gene primers provided the basis for estimating nucleated cell counts. The assay was immunoSEQ multiplex PCR, and TCRdb's table has in-frame clones only and misses some. V and J calls and clone size come straight from that table; D and trimming were deduced from the DNA. The sample holds some 100,000 clones, approximately 90% seen once. The CDR3 is 14 residues long. J lost 4 bases, V lost 6 bases, and 8 bases had no gene match. The germline V gene encodes CDR1 SQVTM and CDR2 ANQGSEA. The receptor comes from a man in his forties or fifties with active COVID-19. The rearrangement uses TRBV29-1 and TRBJ1-2; 10 bases match TRBD1. Sequencing was done on a sample of peripheral blood. The CDR3 nucleotides are TGCAGCGTGAAGACAGGGGGCAGATCCTATGGCTACACCTTC. Its protein product is CSVKTGGRSYGYTF.